This T cell receptor beta chain appears in the sequencing data of a study of shared T cell receptors in the human thymus. CDR3 length: 18 amino acids. Germline-derived CDR1 and CDR2 are SGDLS and YYNGEE. The ends were cut back, 4 bases at V and 1 base at J, with 22 bases in the middle. The method was immunoSEQ multiplex PCR; TCRdb's version includes in-frame clones alone and lacks a portion of them. The sample contains some 760,000 clones, 80% to 90% of which appear only once. These data were also filed under a second study, of human thymus T cells. That publication notes: Serving as donors were healthy Finnish infants, each of whom was having open corrective surgery for congenital heart defects. The study used thymus tissue resected during corrective heart surgery. In thymic and blood repertoires alike, V and J usage looked biased. As related research reported, thymic repertoires overlapped highly among unrelated individuals.

Sequencing input: thymocytes. The TCR originated in a girl under three years old with a congenital heart defect. The J gene is TRBJ2-3, the V gene TRBV9; D gene unclear. The CDR3 region has the DNA TGTGCCAGCAGCCAAAAGCCCGGTCCCATTTGTGGCACAGATACGCAGTATTTT. Translating it yields CASSQKPGPICGTDTQYF.